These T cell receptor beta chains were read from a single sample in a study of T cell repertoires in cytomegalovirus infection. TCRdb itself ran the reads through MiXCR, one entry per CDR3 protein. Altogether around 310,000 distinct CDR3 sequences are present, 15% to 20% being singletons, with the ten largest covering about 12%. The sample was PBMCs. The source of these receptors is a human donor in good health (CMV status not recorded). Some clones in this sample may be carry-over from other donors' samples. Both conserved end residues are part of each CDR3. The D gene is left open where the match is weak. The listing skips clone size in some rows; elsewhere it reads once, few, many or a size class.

DNA: TGCAGCGTAAATTCTAAGACAGCTTACGAAAACTATGGCTACACCTTC; CDR3: CSVNSKTAYENYGYTF; V: TRBV29-1; J: TRBJ1-2; size: few; D: .
DNA: TGTGCCAGCATCCCTGGAGGCGGCTACGAGCAGTACTTC; CDR3: CASIPGGGYEQYF; V: TRBV7-9; J: TRBJ2-7; size: many; D: .
DNA: TGTGCCAGCAGTCACAGTCGGGCAGGATCCTACGAGCAGTACTTC; CDR3: CASSHSRAGSYEQYF; V: TRBV27; J: TRBJ2-7; size: many; D: .
DNA: TGCAGCGTTGAAGTTTCTGGAAACACCATATATTTT; CDR3: CSVEVSGNTIYF; V: TRBV29-1; J: TRBJ1-3; size: .; D: .
DNA: TGTGCCAGCAGTCACCGGGACATTTCTGGAAACACCATATATTTT; CDR3: CASSHRDISGNTIYF; V: TRBV12-3/TRBV12-4; J: TRBJ1-3; size: .; D: .
DNA: TGTGCTAGTGGTGGAACCTTCGGGACAGGGAGGCTCGCCTATGGCTACACCTTC; CDR3: CASGGTFGTGRLAYGYTF; V: TRBV12-5; J: TRBJ1-2; size: .; D: TRBD1
DNA: TGCAGTGCTAGGAAATCAGGGTCCACAGATACGCAGTATTTT; CDR3: CSARKSGSTDTQYF; V: TRBV20-1; J: TRBJ2-3; size: .; D: .
DNA: TGTGCCAGCAGCCAAGTGGTGGCTGCGGACACCGGGGAGCTGTTTTTT; CDR3: CASSQVVAADTGELFF; V: TRBV4-2; J: TRBJ2-2; size: many; D: .
DNA: TGTGCCAGCAGTTTAACGTCAGGAGCCGGCAATCAGCCCCAGCATTTT; CDR3: CASSLTSGAGNQPQHF; V: TRBV12-3/TRBV12-4; J: TRBJ1-5; size: many; D: .
DNA: TGTGCCAGCAGCCTCCATGGGACAGGTAAAATCGGTGAAGCTTTCTTT; CDR3: CASSLHGTGKIGEAFF; V: TRBV28; J: TRBJ1-1; size: many; D: TRBD1
DNA: TGTGCCAGCAGTCCCCCTCCGGGTCCTGAAGCTTTCTTT; CDR3: CASSPPPGPEAFF; V: TRBV11-1; J: TRBJ1-1; size: once; D: .
DNA: TGTGCCAGTAGTGTTCGAGGGTACGGCTCTGGAAACACCATATATTTT; CDR3: CASSVRGYGSGNTIYF; V: TRBV19; J: TRBJ1-3; size: .; D: .
DNA: TGTGCCAGCAGCCGGTACAGGGGGAGCGCTGAAGCTTTCTTT; CDR3: CASSRYRGSAEAFF; V: TRBV14; J: TRBJ1-1; size: .; D: TRBD1
DNA: TGTGCCAGCAGGACACTAGCGGGGGGCCTCCGGGAGCTGTTTTTT; CDR3: CASRTLAGGLRELFF; V: TRBV7-8; J: TRBJ2-2; size: few; D: TRBD2
DNA: TGTGCCAGCAGTAAGCCTCGGCAGGCTGAAGCTTTCTTT; CDR3: CASSKPRQAEAFF; V: TRBV7-2; J: TRBJ1-1; size: few; D: .
DNA: TGCAGTGCTAGGGAGGTCGGGAACACTGAAGCTTTCTTT; CDR3: CSAREVGNTEAFF; V: TRBV20-1; J: TRBJ1-1; size: few; D: .
DNA: TGTGCCAGCAGCTTTGGTTTGGGGGTCCGGGGCGAGCAGTACTTC; CDR3: CASSFGLGVRGEQYF; V: TRBV7-6; J: TRBJ2-7; size: many; D: .
DNA: TGTGCCAGCAGCTTAGCGTGGAGCTACGAGCAGTACTTC; CDR3: CASSLAWSYEQYF; V: TRBV7-2; J: TRBJ2-7; size: many; D: .
DNA: TGTGCCAGCAGCCAGCGGACAGATGGCGAAAAACTGTTTTTT; CDR3: CASSQRTDGEKLFF; V: TRBV3-1; J: TRBJ1-4; size: .; D: .
DNA: TGTGCCAGCAGTTTCGGACAGGGAATGAACACTGAAGCTTTCTTT; CDR3: CASSFGQGMNTEAFF; V: TRBV28; J: TRBJ1-1; size: many; D: TRBD1
DNA: TGCAGCGTAGCGGGGGGTCCCAACACAGATACGCAGTATTTT; CDR3: CSVAGGPNTDTQYF; V: TRBV29-1; J: TRBJ2-3; size: once; D: TRBD2
DNA: TGTGCCAGCAGTTGGGACAGGGAGCCCTACAATGAGCAGTTCTTC; CDR3: CASSWDREPYNEQFF; V: TRBV7-3; J: TRBJ2-1; size: .; D: TRBD1
DNA: TGTGCCAGTAGTAGAACGGGGGGCGTCCCCTACAATGAGCAGTTCTTC; CDR3: CASSRTGGVPYNEQFF; V: TRBV19; J: TRBJ2-1; size: .; D: .
DNA: TGTGCCAGCAGCTTAGTGATGGGTTCTCTACCCTCTGGGGCCAACGTCCTGACTTTC; CDR3: CASSLVMGSLPSGANVLTF; V: TRBV7-2; J: TRBJ2-6; size: many; D: .
DNA: TGTGCCAGCAGCTTAGCCCAGGCAACTAATGAAAAACTGTTTTTT; CDR3: CASSLAQATNEKLFF; V: TRBV7-9; J: TRBJ1-4; size: many; D: .
DNA: TGCGCCAGCAGCCAAGACCGGACTATTAATGAGCAGTTCTTC; CDR3: CASSQDRTINEQFF; V: TRBV4-3; J: TRBJ2-1; size: .; D: .
DNA: TGTGCCAGCAGCGTCCGGGACACCGCCTCCTACGAGCAGTACTTC; CDR3: CASSVRDTASYEQYF; V: TRBV12-3/TRBV12-4; J: TRBJ2-7; size: .; D: .
DNA: TGTGCCAGCAGCTTTACTAGCGGGGCGAGAAATGAGCAGTTCTTC; CDR3: CASSFTSGARNEQFF; V: TRBV7-9; J: TRBJ2-1; size: many; D: TRBD2
DNA: TGTGCCAGCAGCCCCTGGAGTGCTGGAAACACCATATATTTT; CDR3: CASSPWSAGNTIYF; V: TRBV7-2; J: TRBJ1-3; size: many; D: .
DNA: TGTGCCAGCAGCCTCAGGGGGAGGAATGAGCAGTTCTTC; CDR3: CASSLRGRNEQFF; V: TRBV3-1; J: TRBJ2-1; size: .; D: .
DNA: TGTGCCAGCAGCACCCCACAGGGGGCTGAAGCTTTCTTT; CDR3: CASSTPQGAEAFF; V: TRBV7-2; J: TRBJ1-1; size: many; D: TRBD1